The present T cell receptor beta chain was sequenced within a study of post-analysis software for immune sequencing data. General study results and limits: Relative to controls, patients with multiple sclerosis showed significantly lower normalized Chao1 diversity. Relative to controls, patients had about 5 TRBV segments at higher frequency, with TRBV5-6, TRBV5-1 and TRBV20-1 among these.

Turning to this clonotype: Its specificity is unknown.

Unique molecular identifiers tagged the TCR beta cDNA libraries. Roughly 450,000 cDNA molecules came from around 1 to 9.1 million T cells. Using its own MiXCR run on the PCR reads, TCRdb lists one record per CDR3 protein. The table lists hundreds of thousands of distinct CDR3 sequences, around 50% of them singletons. Germline CDR1 and CDR2: SGHTA and FQGNSA. This CDR3 is built from 13 residues. Trimming took 10 bases from V and 7 from J; bases not matched to a gene: 7. The sequence was obtained from a girl between 5 and 17 years old with multiple sclerosis. Input material: blood. This chain uses TRBV7-2 with TRBJ2-2, with TRBD2 identical over 9 bases. The CDR3 protein is CATAGGRGGELFF. As DNA, the CDR3 is TGTGCCACGGCGGGGGGGCGCGGCGGGGAGCTGTTTTTT.